This T cell receptor beta chain appears in the sequencing data of a study of T cells in localized non-small cell lung cancer. The V gene lost 4 bases and the J gene lost 6 bases, with 13 bases spanning the gap. The CDR3 loop spans 12 amino acids. Germline lookup yields CDR1 GTSNPN and CDR2 SVGIG (reference sequence). Profiling relied on immunoSEQ multiplex PCR, and the TCRdb table lists in-frame clones only, not all of them. The sample contains approximately 20,000 clones, 89% of which appear only once. Turning to this clone: The antigen is unknown.

Overall study results and limits: Adjacent lung had a median roughly 50 of the 100 largest tumor clones. Elevated blood T cell density was associated with longer overall survival. Uninvolved adjacent lung, not tumor, had the highest T cell clonality.

The sample here was peripheral blood, taken before any cancer treatment. V usage is TRBV30 and J usage is TRBJ2-7; maybe TRBD2 (5 bases). The TCR was taken from a man aged 40 to 69 with stage I lung adenocarcinoma. The CDR3 reads CAWTASGFEQYF. The CDR3 coding sequence is TGTGCCTGGACCGCTTCGGGGTTCGAGCAGTACTTC. The whole variable domain, filled in from reference TRBV30 and TRBJ2-7, reads SQTIHQWPATLVQPVGSPLSLECTVEGTSNPNLYWYRQAAGRGLQLLFYSVGIGQISSEVPQNLSASRPQDRQFILSSKKLLLSDSGFYLCAWTASGFEQYFGPGTRLTVT.